The 19 T cell receptor beta chains below come from one sample, sequenced in a study of T cells in Graves' hyperthyroidism and ophthalmopathy. RNA transcripts provided the source from which TCR beta CDR3 regions were amplified. HTBI primers were the set used in a first-round RT-PCR of the TCR CDR3. TCRdb analysed the multiplex PCR reads with MiXCR anew, one entry per CDR3 protein. The data hold 400,000 to 550,000 distinct CDR3 sequences, with under 15% observed a single time. Sequencing was done on a sample of blood. The receptor source for this set is a woman under 30 with Graves' hyperthyroidism.

This clonotype was seen ten or more times. The chain is built from TRBV2 and TRBJ1-1; TRBD1 matches at 8 bases. CDR3 length: 14 residues. Germline V gene lookup returns CDR1 SNHLY and CDR2 FYNNEI. Unmatched junction bases numbered 4, after V lost 6 bases and J lost 1 base. CDR3 region: CASRSTGENTEAFF. CDR3 sequence (DNA): TGTGCCAGCAGGTCGACAGGGGAGAACACTGAAGCTTTCTTT. Full variable domain (missing parts from reference TRBV2 and TRBJ1-1): EPEVTQTPSHQVTQMGQEVILRCVPISNHLYFYWYRQILGQKVEFLVSFYNNEISEKSEIFDDQFSVERPDGSNFTLKIRSTKLEDSAMYFCASRSTGENTEAFFGQGTRLTVV.

V usage is TRBV6-1 and J usage is TRBJ2-5; 12 bases agree with TRBD1. This CDR3 spans 15 amino acids. Germline values: CDR1 MNHNS, CDR2 SASEGT. V lost 7 bases and J lost 3; bases outside the gene matches: 6. CDR3 in amino acids: CASTGDRGREETQYF. CDR3 bases: TGTGCCAGCACCGGGGACAGGGGGCGAGAAGAGACCCAGTACTTC.

The rearrangement joins TRBV14 to TRBJ2-1; a possible D gene is TRBD1 (5 bases). The CDR3 is 14 amino acids. Trimming removed 7 bases at V and 5 bases at J, with 15 bases between. CDR1 and CDR2 from the germline V gene are SGHDN and FVKESK. The CDR3 DNA reads as TGTGCCAGCATGGACAAAAGGAAGAACAATGAGCAGTTCTTC. Protein sequence: CASMDKRKNNEQFF.

The chain carries TRBV7-3 and TRBJ2-5; tentative D call: TRBD2 (6 bases). The CDR3 loop spans 13 amino acids. V lost 8 bases, J lost 5 bases, and 15 bases lay in between. The germline V gene encodes CDR1 SGHTA and CDR2 FQGTGA. CDR3 coding DNA: TGTGCCAGCTCCTTGACTAGTAGCGAGACCCAGTACTTC. This sequence encodes CASSLTSSETQYF.

This clonotype showed up just a few times. This rearrangement joins TRBV20-1 to TRBJ2-5, with D possibly being TRBD1 or TRBD2 (5 bases each). The CDR3 is made up of 14 amino acids. CDR1 is DFQATT, CDR2 SNEGSKA, per germline (reference sequence). Trimming shortened V by 0 bases and J by 1 base, and 9 bases separated the two germline ends. The CDR3 here is CSARDFGGQETQYF. The CDR3 DNA reads as TGCAGTGCTAGAGATTTTGGGGGCCAAGAGACCCAGTACTTC.

This clonotype was observed a handful of times. The V gene is TRBV12-3 or TRBV12-4, the J gene TRBJ1-2; no clear D. This CDR3 is 12 amino acids long. Trimming cost V 4 bases and J 6 bases, with 9 bases left between them. CDR3 nucleotide sequence: TGTGCCAGCAGTTGGACCCCCCATGGCTACACCTTC. Its translation: CASSWTPHGYTF.

The rearrangement uses TRBV7-2 and TRBJ2-1, with TRBD2 identical over 9 bases. The CDR3 consists of 17 residues. CDR1 and CDR2 (germline): SGHTA, FQGNSA. V dropped 5 bases and J dropped 6; count of bases not matched to a gene: 14. The CDR3 sequence is CASSRWTPAGGPNEQFF. The DNA of the CDR3 is TGTGCCAGCAGCCGCTGGACCCCAGCGGGAGGTCCCAATGAGCAGTTCTTC. Drawing the rest from reference TRBV7-2 and TRBJ2-1, the complete variable domain is GAGVSQSPSNKVTEKGKDVELRCDPISGHTALYWYRQSLGQGLEFLIYFQGNSAPDKSGLPSDRFSAERTGGSVSTLTIQRTQQEDSAVYLCASSRWTPAGGPNEQFFGPGTRLTVL.

This clonotype showed up many times. V and J are TRBV5-1 and TRBJ2-3, with D maybe TRBD2 (5 bases). The CDR3 loop spans 15 amino acids. Germline V gives CDR1 SGHRS, CDR2 YFSETQ. Between the trimmed V and J ends, which lost 4 bases and 0 bases, there was a span of 12 bases. CDR3 nucleotides: TGCGCCAGCAGCGGGAGCCCAACTAGCACAGATACGCAGTATTTT. It encodes CASSGSPTSTDTQYF.

The sample holds many counts of this clonotype. The chain uses TRBV11-1 and TRBJ2-4, with 10 bases that match TRBD1. J was trimmed by 1 base and V by 8 bases; bases with no gene match: 2. CDR1 is SGHAT and CDR2 is FQDESV in the germline V gene (reference sequence). This CDR3 has 14 residues. DNA of the CDR3: TGTGCCAGCGGGACAGGGGAGGCCAAAAACATTCAGTACTTC. The encoded protein is CASGTGEAKNIQYF.

This clonotype was seen ten or more times. The rearrangement uses TRBV12-3 or TRBV12-4 and TRBJ2-7; 10 bases agree with TRBD1. The V and J ends lost 3 bases and 5 bases, in that order; junction bases with no gene match: 7. The CDR3 spans 15 residues. The CDR3 sequence: CASSLGDRGFDEQYF. For the CDR3, the DNA is TGTGCCAGCAGTTTGGGGGACAGGGGATTCGACGAGCAGTACTTC.

This clonotype was seen a handful of times. The chain recombines TRBV5-1 with TRBJ2-3; D gene ambiguous. CDR3 length equals 12 residues. V lost 5 bases to trimming and J lost 6 bases, with 10 bases between them. Per germline, CDR1 SGHRS and CDR2 YFSETQ. CDR3 nucleotides: TGCGCCAGCAGGCTCGAAGTGGATACGCAGTATTTT. Translation gives CASRLEVDTQYF.

Only one count was recorded for this clonotype. The V call is TRBV12-3 or TRBV12-4, the J call TRBJ2-3, with 16 bases that match TRBD2. The CDR3 runs 16 residues. The ends lost 9 bases at V and 1 base at J; junction bases unmatched: 4. The CDR3 protein is CASGTSGRAGTDTQYF. The CDR3 DNA reads as TGTGCCAGTGGGACTAGCGGGAGGGCCGGCACAGATACGCAGTATTTT.

Only a few counts were recorded for this clonotype. This chain joins TRBV5-6 and TRBJ2-7, with D tentatively TRBD1 (6 bases). Germline V gives CDR1 SGHDT, CDR2 YYEEEE. This CDR3 is built from 12 residues. Between the trimmed V and J ends, which lost 3 bases and 5 bases, there was a span of 9 bases. The chain's CDR3 is CASSSGVHEQYV. The CDR3 DNA reads TGTGCCAGCAGCTCAGGGGTCCACGAGCAGTACGTC.

This clonotype came up a few times. The chain uses TRBV20-1 and TRBJ2-1; 11 nucleotides agree with TRBD2. From germline, CDR1 is DFQATT and CDR2 SNEGSKA (reference sequence). The CDR3 runs 17 residues. The V segment lost 0 bases and the J segment 4 bases; nucleotides outside the gene matches: 8. The CDR3 region has the DNA TGCAGTGCTAGAGATCCCCCTACTAGCGGGAGATACAATGAGCAGTTCTTC. The encoded protein is CSARDPPTSGRYNEQFF.

This clonotype was observed at least ten times. V gene TRBV12-3 or TRBV12-4 combines with J gene TRBJ1-3; D is uncertain. This CDR3 region has 14 residues. V gave up 1 base and J gave up 6 bases, with 10 bases separating them. The CDR3 coding sequence is TGTGCCAGCAGTTTAGGGTTAGCCGCAAACACCATATATTTT. The encoded protein is CASSLGLAANTIYF.

The rearrangement joins TRBV4-2 to TRBJ1-1; unclear D gene. Per the germline V gene, CDR1 is LGHNA and CDR2 is YNFKEQ. CDR3 length: 15 amino acids. V was pared by 2 bases and J by 0 bases, with 10 bases between. CDR3 loop: CASSQMGQLNTEAFF. In DNA, the CDR3 is TGTGCCAGCAGCCAAATGGGCCAGTTGAACACTGAAGCTTTCTTT.

V usage is TRBV6-1 and J usage is TRBJ1-2; a weak D match, TRBD1 (5 bases). This CDR3 contains 13 residues. Germline V gives CDR1 MNHNS, CDR2 SASEGT. Deletions cut 6 bases from V and 2 bases from J, with 10 bases between. DNA of the CDR3: TGTGCCAGCAGGGAGGGGCGCAACTATGGCTACACCTTC. This gives the protein CASREGRNYGYTF.

V usage is TRBV6-1 and J usage is TRBJ2-7, with 8 positions matching TRBD1. The V gene end was trimmed by 6 bases and the J gene end by 3 bases; junction bases not matched to a gene: 4. The V gene's germline CDR1 is MNHNS and CDR2 SASEGT. This CDR3 is 13 amino acids long. The CDR3 DNA follows: TGTGCCAGCAGGCCACAGGGGGTCTACGAGCAGTACGTC. Translating gives CASRPQGVYEQYV.

There are a few counts of this clonotype. The gene calls are TRBV27 and TRBJ2-1; 8 nucleotides align to TRBD1. Trimming cost V 4 bases and J 6 bases; bases outside gene matches: 5. The CDR3 runs to 14 residues. Germline V gene sequence: CDR1 MNHEY, CDR2 SMNVEV (reference sequence). CDR3 sequence reads: CASSWTGSTNEQFF. The CDR3 bases are TGTGCCAGCAGTTGGACAGGGAGTACCAATGAGCAGTTCTTC.